Listed below are T cell receptor beta chains from one sample, sequenced in a study of radiation and T cells in renal cell carcinoma. Produced via immunoSEQ multiplex PCR; TCRdb's table is partial and in-frame only. The repertoire has about 150,000 clones, roughly 89% of them found once; the top ten carry roughly 13%. The sample was blood, taken from a patient whose treatment included radiotherapy and nephrectomy. Receptor source: a woman in her forties or fifties with renal cell carcinoma. Each CDR3 is given with its conserved first and last residue. A D gene is named only where the DNA matches it firmly. Clone size, where shown, is once, few, many, or a class for clones that have expanded.

D gene: NA
clone size: NA
V gene: TRBV6-4
J gene: TRBJ1-2
CDR3 DNA: TGTGCCACCAAATTGGACAGCTCTGAATATGGCTACACCTTC
CDR3 protein: CATKLDSSEYGYTF

D gene: NA
clone size: NA
V gene: TRBV6-6
J gene: TRBJ1-1
CDR3 DNA: TGTGCCAGCAGTTACTCGTTGGACACTGAAGCTTTCTTT
CDR3 protein: CASSYSLDTEAFF

D gene: NA
clone size: NA
V gene: TRBV9
J gene: TRBJ2-3
CDR3 DNA: TGTGCCAGCAGCGTAGAACCTAGCGGCACAGATACGCAGTATTTT
CDR3 protein: CASSVEPSGTDTQYF

D gene: NA
clone size: NA
V gene: TRBV19
J gene: TRBJ1-2
CDR3 DNA: TGTGCCAGTACGAGGGGGGGAGTTAACTATGGCTACACCTTC
CDR3 protein: CASTRGGVNYGYTF

D gene: NA
clone size: NA
V gene: TRBV2
J gene: TRBJ1-2
CDR3 DNA: TGTGCCAGCAGTGAGCCAGGACTAGGCTACACCTTC
CDR3 protein: CASSEPGLGYTF

D gene: NA
clone size: NA
V gene: TRBV5-4
J gene: TRBJ2-7
CDR3 DNA: TGTGCCAGCAGCTCTCGGGCAGCCGTCTACGAGCAGTACTTC
CDR3 protein: CASSSRAAVYEQYF

D gene: NA
clone size: NA
V gene: TRBV4-2
J gene: TRBJ1-5
CDR3 DNA: TGTGCCAGCAGCCAATTCAGGGGAAACCAGCCCCAGCATTTT
CDR3 protein: CASSQFRGNQPQHF

D gene: NA
clone size: NA
V gene: TRBV2
J gene: TRBJ1-4
CDR3 DNA: TGTGCCAGCAAGGCGGTACATGGGGCTAATGAAAAACTGTTTTTT
CDR3 protein: CASKAVHGANEKLFF

D gene: NA
clone size: NA
V gene: TRBV4-3
J gene: TRBJ1-1
CDR3 DNA: TGCGCCAGCAGCCAAGATCAAGGGGACACTGAAGCTTTCTTT
CDR3 protein: CASSQDQGDTEAFF

D gene: TRBD1
clone size: few
V gene: TRBV5-1
J gene: TRBJ1-1
CDR3 DNA: TGCGCCAGCAGCTTGGCAGGGGGGAACACTGAAGCTTTCTTT
CDR3 protein: CASSLAGGNTEAFF

D gene: NA
clone size: NA
V gene: TRBV10-3
J gene: TRBJ2-5
CDR3 DNA: TGTGCCATCAGTGAAGGGAGTAAGGAGACCCAGTACTTC
CDR3 protein: CAISEGSKETQYF

D gene: NA
clone size: NA
V gene: TRBV15
J gene: TRBJ2-6
CDR3 DNA: TGTGCCACCAGCAGAGCTTCAGGGGAATGGGCCAACGTCCTGACTTTC
CDR3 protein: CATSRASGEWANVLTF

D gene: NA
clone size: NA
V gene: TRBV11-3
J gene: TRBJ1-2
CDR3 DNA: TGTGCCAGCAGCTTAAATGGGAAGGGCTACACCTTC
CDR3 protein: CASSLNGKGYTF

D gene: NA
clone size: once
V gene: TRBV5-1
J gene: TRBJ2-3
CDR3 DNA: TGCGCCAGCAGCCCCCGGGACACGGCTAGAGATACGCAGTATTTT
CDR3 protein: CASSPRDTARDTQYF

D gene: NA
clone size: NA
V gene: TRBV7-6
J gene: TRBJ1-1
CDR3 DNA: TGTGCCAGCAGCTTAGCCGCCGGAACTGAAGCTTTCTTT
CDR3 protein: CASSLAAGTEAFF

D gene: NA
clone size: few
V gene: TRBV7-2
J gene: TRBJ1-1
CDR3 DNA: TGTGCCAGCAGCTTAGCAGGGGGTAGATTGAACACTGAAGCTTTCTTT
CDR3 protein: CASSLAGGRLNTEAFF

D gene: TRBD2
clone size: NA
V gene: TRBV12-5
J gene: TRBJ2-2
CDR3 DNA: TGTGCTAGTGGTTTAAATAGCGGGACAAACACCGGGGAGCTGTTTTTT
CDR3 protein: CASGLNSGTNTGELFF

D gene: TRBD2
clone size: NA
V gene: TRBV7-8
J gene: TRBJ2-2
CDR3 DNA: TGTGCCAGCAGCTTAGACCCGGGACTAGCGGCCTACACCGGGGAGCTGTTTTTT
CDR3 protein: CASSLDPGLAAYTGELFF

D gene: NA
clone size: NA
V gene: TRBV18
J gene: TRBJ1-2
CDR3 DNA: TGTGCCAGCTCACCAAAAACGGTTGGGGGCTACACCTTC
CDR3 protein: CASSPKTVGGYTF

D gene: TRBD2
clone size: NA
V gene: TRBV9
J gene: TRBJ2-3
CDR3 DNA: TGTGCCAGCAGCGCGACTAGCGGGTTATCAGATACGCAGTATTTT
CDR3 protein: CASSATSGLSDTQYF

D gene: NA
clone size: NA
V gene: TRBV7-2
J gene: TRBJ2-3
CDR3 DNA: TGTGCCAGCAGCACGAGGGGAACGCAGTATTTT
CDR3 protein: CASSTRGTQYF

D gene: NA
clone size: NA
V gene: TRBV7-3
J gene: TRBJ1-2
CDR3 DNA: TGTGCCAGCAGCCCTAGCACAGGGTTAAACTATGGCTACACCTTC
CDR3 protein: CASSPSTGLNYGYTF

D gene: TRBD2
clone size: NA
V gene: TRBV30
J gene: TRBJ2-3
CDR3 DNA: TGTGCCTGGAGTCGGGGGGGCCTCAACACAGATACGCAGTATTTT
CDR3 protein: CAWSRGGLNTDTQYF

D gene: NA
clone size: NA
V gene: TRBV9
J gene: TRBJ2-7
CDR3 DNA: TGTGCCAGCAGCGAGGGACTTTCCTACGAGCAGTACTTC
CDR3 protein: CASSEGLSYEQYF

D gene: NA
clone size: NA
V gene: TRBV4-2
J gene: TRBJ2-7
CDR3 DNA: TGTGCCACCGCAACAGGGATCAACTCCTACGAGCAGTACTTC
CDR3 protein: CATATGINSYEQYF

D gene: NA
clone size: NA
V gene: TRBV30
J gene: TRBJ2-6
CDR3 DNA: TGTGCCTGGGAAGAAAGCGGCAGCTATTTACTCTGGGCCAACGTCCTGACTTTC
CDR3 protein: CAWEESGSYLLWANVLTF

D gene: TRBD1
clone size: NA
V gene: TRBV7-3
J gene: TRBJ1-1
CDR3 DNA: TGTGCCAGCAGCCCTACAGGGGCCCACACTGAAGCTTTCTTT
CDR3 protein: CASSPTGAHTEAFF

D gene: NA
clone size: NA
V gene: TRBV7-2
J gene: TRBJ1-6
CDR3 DNA: TGTGCCAGCAGCTCCACAGCAGGTAGCCCCCTCCACTTT
CDR3 protein: CASSSTAGSPLHF

D gene: TRBD1
clone size: NA
V gene: TRBV4-1
J gene: TRBJ1-2
CDR3 DNA: TGCGCCAGCAGCCAATCGACAGGGGCCTATGGCTACACCTTC
CDR3 protein: CASSQSTGAYGYTF

D gene: NA
clone size: NA
V gene: TRBV7-3
J gene: TRBJ2-2
CDR3 DNA: TGTGCCAGCAGCTCCGGTGGGGACGGTAACACCGGGGAGCTGTTTTTT
CDR3 protein: CASSSGGDGNTGELFF

D gene: TRBD1
clone size: NA
V gene: TRBV6-5
J gene: TRBJ2-7
CDR3 DNA: TGTGCCAGCAGTTACACCGGGACAGGGGTATACGAGCAGTACTTC
CDR3 protein: CASSYTGTGVYEQYF

D gene: NA
clone size: NA
V gene: TRBV19
J gene: TRBJ1-1
CDR3 DNA: TGTGCCAGTAGTCCCCCCCAGGGGATGGGGACTGAAGCTTTCTTT
CDR3 protein: CASSPPQGMGTEAFF

D gene: TRBD1
clone size: NA
V gene: TRBV10-3
J gene: TRBJ2-1
CDR3 DNA: TGTGCCATCGCCGCCACGGGACAGGGGGCAGTTGAGCAGTTCTTC
CDR3 protein: CAIAATGQGAVEQFF

D gene: NA
clone size: NA
V gene: TRBV19
J gene: TRBJ1-6
CDR3 DNA: TGTGCCAGTAGTATGGATAAGGGCGGTTCACCCCTCCACTTT
CDR3 protein: CASSMDKGGSPLHF

D gene: NA
clone size: NA
V gene: TRBV18
J gene: TRBJ2-7
CDR3 DNA: TGTGCCAGCTCACCACGGCAGGAGTACGAGCAGTACTTC
CDR3 protein: CASSPRQEYEQYF

D gene: NA
clone size: many
V gene: TRBV6-5
J gene: TRBJ1-2
CDR3 DNA: TGTGCCACCTCAACAGGGAAAGCTAACTATGGCTACACCTTC
CDR3 protein: CATSTGKANYGYTF

D gene: NA
clone size: NA
V gene: TRBV7-6
J gene: TRBJ2-1
CDR3 DNA: TGTGCCAGCAGCTTAGCAGGGGTCTACAATGAGCAGTTCTTC
CDR3 protein: CASSLAGVYNEQFF

D gene: TRBD1
clone size: NA
V gene: TRBV5-6
J gene: TRBJ1-1
CDR3 DNA: TGTGCCAGCAGCTCGTTTCTCTCAGGGACAGGGGATGACACTGAAGCTTTCTTT
CDR3 protein: CASSSFLSGTGDDTEAFF

D gene: NA
clone size: NA
V gene: TRBV7-6
J gene: TRBJ1-1
CDR3 DNA: TGTGCCAGCAGCTTGGGCCGGAACACTGAAGCTTTCTTT
CDR3 protein: CASSLGRNTEAFF

D gene: NA
clone size: few
V gene: TRBV4-1
J gene: TRBJ1-2
CDR3 DNA: TGCGCCAGCAGCCAAGTTTACTATGGCTACACCTTC
CDR3 protein: CASSQVYYGYTF

D gene: TRBD1
clone size: NA
V gene: TRBV7-2
J gene: TRBJ1-6
CDR3 DNA: TGTGCCAGCAGCAAACCGACAGGGGCAAATTCACCCCTCCACTTT
CDR3 protein: CASSKPTGANSPLHF

D gene: NA
clone size: NA
V gene: TRBV9
J gene: TRBJ1-1
CDR3 DNA: TGTGCCAGCAGTTTCTCGGCAGGGGTGAACACTGAAGCTTTCTTT
CDR3 protein: CASSFSAGVNTEAFF

D gene: NA
clone size: NA
V gene: TRBV6-5
J gene: TRBJ1-3
CDR3 DNA: TGTGCCAGCAGTTACAATCAGGGCTCTGGAAACACCATATATTTT
CDR3 protein: CASSYNQGSGNTIYF

D gene: NA
clone size: NA
V gene: TRBV11-2
J gene: TRBJ1-4
CDR3 DNA: TGTGCCAGCAGCTTAGATCTTGGGCCCTCGGCGGGACTGTTTTTT
CDR3 protein: CASSLDLGPSAGLFF

D gene: TRBD1
clone size: NA
V gene: TRBV9
J gene: TRBJ1-2
CDR3 DNA: TGTGCCAGCAGCGCCGACAGGGGGCTGGACTATGGCTACACCTTC
CDR3 protein: CASSADRGLDYGYTF

D gene: NA
clone size: NA
V gene: TRBV10-2
J gene: TRBJ2-1
CDR3 DNA: TGCGCCAGCAGTGAAAGGGACGAGCAGTTCTTC
CDR3 protein: CASSERDEQFF

D gene: NA
clone size: NA
V gene: TRBV7-2
J gene: TRBJ1-2
CDR3 DNA: TGTGCCAGCAGCGCCAGACCTGGGGACTATGGCTACACCTTC
CDR3 protein: CASSARPGDYGYTF